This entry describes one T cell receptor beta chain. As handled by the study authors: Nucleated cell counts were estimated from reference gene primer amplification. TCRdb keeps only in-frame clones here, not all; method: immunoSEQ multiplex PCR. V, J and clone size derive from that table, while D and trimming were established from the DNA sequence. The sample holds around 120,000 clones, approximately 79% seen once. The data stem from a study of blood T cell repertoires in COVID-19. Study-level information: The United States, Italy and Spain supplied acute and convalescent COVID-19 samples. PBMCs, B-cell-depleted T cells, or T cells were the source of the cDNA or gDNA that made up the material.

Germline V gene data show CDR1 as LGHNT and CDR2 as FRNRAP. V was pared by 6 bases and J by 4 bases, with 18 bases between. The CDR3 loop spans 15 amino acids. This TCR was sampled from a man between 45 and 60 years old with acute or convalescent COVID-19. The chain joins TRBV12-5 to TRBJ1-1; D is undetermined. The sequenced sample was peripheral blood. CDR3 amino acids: CASGPHPYWSTEAFF. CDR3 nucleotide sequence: TGTGCTAGTGGACCTCACCCTTACTGGAGCACTGAAGCTTTCTTT.